This T cell receptor beta chain stems from a study of blood T cell repertoires in COVID-19 (TCRdb year 2020). Background on the whole study: Samples covering the acute and convalescent phases of COVID-19 were provided by collaborators in the United States, Italy and Spain. Where available, HLA class I and class II types were obtained from metadata supplied by the sample provider rather than from assay-based typing. Subjects who had been exposed to COVID-19, were actively infected with it, or had recovered from it provided the deeply sampled blood TCRbeta repertoires that made up the dataset. Nearly every sample came with metadata listing a de-identified subject ID, COVID-19 status, age in years and sex. The prospective study material was composed of cDNA or gDNA derived from T cells, B-cell-depleted T cells, or PBMCs. The repertoires were released in a freely available public database meant as a resource for research on the immune response to SARS-CoV-2. Samples were obtained from the ongoing ImmuneRACE study (first 160 participants) and from about 1,300 subjects provided by 6 global collaborators. Broad study findings and their caveats: Clinical and demographic metadata were provided uncurated, with the amount varying by source and participant.

CDR1 and CDR2, looked up from the germline V gene (reference sequence), are SEHNR and FQNEAQ. At the junction V is shortened by 3 bases and J by 4 bases; bases outside the gene matches: 14. The CDR3 numbers 17 residues from cysteine through phenylalanine. The CDR3 DNA has 51 bases and is translated from base 1. One collaborating source in Seattle enrolled patients while the patients were actively infected and followed the patients over time throughout the course of disease. Whole blood was collected in K2EDTA tubes by collaborating institutions according to the institutions' own protocols. For TCRbeta analysis, collaborator samples were shipped as frozen whole blood, as isolated PBMCs, or as DNA extracted from either sample type. Regarding this clone: Its cognate antigen has yet to be identified. Nothing much larger sits one base from this clone, and base qualities are not available.

TCRbeta CDR3 regions were amplified from genomic DNA by means of the immunoSEQ Assay, a bias-controlled multiplex PCR. The authors processed their data as follows. Within the assay, amplification of reference gene primers was used to estimate how many nucleated cells each sample contained. To quantify the absolute abundance of each unique TCRbeta CDR3 rearrangement, sequence reads were collapsed and filtered. For each sample, productive Simpson clonality was calculated as the square root of Simpson's diversity index across productive rearrangements. This immuneACCESS table, as held by TCRdb, lists in-frame sequences with V and J called but not all clones. Of the missing ones, under half trace to an unresolved V gene in checked studies; the others have no known cause. That table supplies the V and J calls and clone size; D and trimming were determined from the DNA. The sample table lists about 330,000 clones, roughly 86% of them with a count of one. The ten largest clonotypes hold more than 7.5% of the sample.

This receptor was obtained from a man under 40 with COVID-19, enrolled during active disease. This chain joins TRBV7-9 to TRBJ1-1; the junction holds 7 bases that match TRBD1. Sample: peripheral blood. The CDR3 protein sequence reads: CASSLIFRKQGSTEAFF. The nucleotide sequence reads as follows: TGTGCCAGCAGCTTGATATTTAGGAAACAGGGGTCCACTGAAGCTTTCTTT.